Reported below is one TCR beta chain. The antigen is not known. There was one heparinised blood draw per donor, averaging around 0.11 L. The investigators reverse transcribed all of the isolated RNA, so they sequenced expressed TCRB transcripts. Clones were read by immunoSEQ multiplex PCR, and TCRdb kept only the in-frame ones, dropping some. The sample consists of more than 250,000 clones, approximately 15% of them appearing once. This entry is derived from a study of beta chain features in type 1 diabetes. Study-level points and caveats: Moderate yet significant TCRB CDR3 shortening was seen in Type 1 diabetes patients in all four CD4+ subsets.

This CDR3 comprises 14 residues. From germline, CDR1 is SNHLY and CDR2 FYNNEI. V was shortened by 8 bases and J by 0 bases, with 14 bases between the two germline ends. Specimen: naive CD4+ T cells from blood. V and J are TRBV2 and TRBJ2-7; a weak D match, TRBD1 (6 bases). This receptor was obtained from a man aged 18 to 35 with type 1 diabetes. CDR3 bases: TGTGCCAGCGAGAGACAGGCCCTCTCCTACGAGCAGTACTTC. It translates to CASERQALSYEQYF.